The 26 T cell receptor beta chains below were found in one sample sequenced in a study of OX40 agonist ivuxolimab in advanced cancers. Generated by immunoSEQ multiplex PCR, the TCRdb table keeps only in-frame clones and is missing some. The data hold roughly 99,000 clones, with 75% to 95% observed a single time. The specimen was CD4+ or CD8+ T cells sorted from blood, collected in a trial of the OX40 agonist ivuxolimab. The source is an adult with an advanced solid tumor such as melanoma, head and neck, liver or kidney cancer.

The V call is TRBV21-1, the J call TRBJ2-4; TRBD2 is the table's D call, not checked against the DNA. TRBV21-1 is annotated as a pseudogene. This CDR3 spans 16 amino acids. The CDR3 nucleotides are TGTGCCAGCAGCAAAGGTCGCAGCGGGAGGGAAAACATTCAGTACTTC. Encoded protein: CASSKGRSGRENIQYF.

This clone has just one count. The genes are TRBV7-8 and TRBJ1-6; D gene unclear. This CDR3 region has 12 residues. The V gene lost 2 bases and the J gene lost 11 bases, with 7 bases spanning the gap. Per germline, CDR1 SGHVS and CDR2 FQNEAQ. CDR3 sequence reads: CASSLFGPPLHF. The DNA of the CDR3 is TGTGCCAGCAGCTTATTCGGCCCACCCCTCCACTTT.

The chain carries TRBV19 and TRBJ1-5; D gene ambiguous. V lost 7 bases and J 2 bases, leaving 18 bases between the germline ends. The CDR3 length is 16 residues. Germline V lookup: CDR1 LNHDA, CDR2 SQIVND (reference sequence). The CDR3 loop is CASTDYGGIGNQPQHF. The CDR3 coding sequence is TGTGCCAGTACCGATTACGGAGGGATCGGCAATCAGCCCCAGCATTTT.

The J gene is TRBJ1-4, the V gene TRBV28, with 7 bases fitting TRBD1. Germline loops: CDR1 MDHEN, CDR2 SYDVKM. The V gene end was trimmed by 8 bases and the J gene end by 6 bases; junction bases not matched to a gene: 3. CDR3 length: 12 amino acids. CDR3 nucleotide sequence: TGTGCCAGCGGCCAGGGGGATGAAAAACTGTTTTTT. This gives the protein CASGQGDEKLFF.

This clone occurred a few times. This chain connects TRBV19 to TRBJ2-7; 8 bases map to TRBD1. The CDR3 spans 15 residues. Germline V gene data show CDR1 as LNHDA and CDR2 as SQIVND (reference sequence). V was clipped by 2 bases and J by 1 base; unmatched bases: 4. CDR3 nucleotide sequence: TGTGCCAGTAGTATAAGGGGACAGGCGTCCTACGAGCAGTACTTC. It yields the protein CASSIRGQASYEQYF.

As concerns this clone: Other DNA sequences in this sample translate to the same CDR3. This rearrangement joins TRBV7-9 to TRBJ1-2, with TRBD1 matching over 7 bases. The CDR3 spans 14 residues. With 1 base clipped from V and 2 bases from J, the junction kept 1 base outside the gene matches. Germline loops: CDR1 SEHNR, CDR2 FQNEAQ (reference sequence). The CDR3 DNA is TGTGCCAGCAGCTTAGGACAGGGAAACTATGGCTACACCTTC. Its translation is CASSLGQGNYGYTF.

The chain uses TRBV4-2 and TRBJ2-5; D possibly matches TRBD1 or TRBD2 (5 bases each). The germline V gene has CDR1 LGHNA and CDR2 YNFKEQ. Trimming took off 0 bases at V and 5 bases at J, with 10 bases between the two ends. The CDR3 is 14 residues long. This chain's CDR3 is CASSQEGREETQYF. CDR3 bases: TGTGCCAGCAGCCAAGAGGGCAGGGAGGAGACCCAGTACTTC.

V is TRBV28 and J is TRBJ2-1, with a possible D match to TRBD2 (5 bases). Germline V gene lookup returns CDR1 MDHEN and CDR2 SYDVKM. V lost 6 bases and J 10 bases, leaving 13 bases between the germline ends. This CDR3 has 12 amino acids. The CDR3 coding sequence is TGTGCCAGCAGCCTACTAGTTCGCGAGCAGTTCTTC. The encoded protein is CASSLLVREQFF.

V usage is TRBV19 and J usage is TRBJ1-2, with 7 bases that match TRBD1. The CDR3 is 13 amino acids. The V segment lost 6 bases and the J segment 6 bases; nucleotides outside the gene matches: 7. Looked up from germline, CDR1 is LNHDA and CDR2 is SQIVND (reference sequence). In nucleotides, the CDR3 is TGTGCCAGTAGCATTAGGACAGGAGATGGCTACACCTTC. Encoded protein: CASSIRTGDGYTF.

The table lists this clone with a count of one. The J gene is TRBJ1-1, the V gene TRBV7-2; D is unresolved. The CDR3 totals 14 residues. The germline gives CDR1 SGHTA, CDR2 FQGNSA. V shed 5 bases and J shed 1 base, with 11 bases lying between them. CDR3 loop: CASSVGKTNTEAFF. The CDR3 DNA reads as TGTGCCAGCAGCGTAGGGAAGACGAACACTGAAGCTTTCTTT.

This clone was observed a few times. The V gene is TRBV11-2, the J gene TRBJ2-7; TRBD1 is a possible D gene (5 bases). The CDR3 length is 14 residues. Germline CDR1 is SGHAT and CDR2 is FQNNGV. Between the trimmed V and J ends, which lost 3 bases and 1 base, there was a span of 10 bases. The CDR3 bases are TGTGCCAGCAGCTTGCAGGGTGGGTCCTACGAGCAGTACTTC. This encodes CASSLQGGSYEQYF.

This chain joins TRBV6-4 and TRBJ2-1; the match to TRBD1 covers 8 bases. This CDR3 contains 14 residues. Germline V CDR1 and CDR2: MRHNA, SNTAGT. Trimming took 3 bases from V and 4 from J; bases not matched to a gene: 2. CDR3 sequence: CASSEGQEYNEQFF. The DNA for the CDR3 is TGTGCCAGCAGTGAGGGACAGGAGTACAATGAGCAGTTCTTC.

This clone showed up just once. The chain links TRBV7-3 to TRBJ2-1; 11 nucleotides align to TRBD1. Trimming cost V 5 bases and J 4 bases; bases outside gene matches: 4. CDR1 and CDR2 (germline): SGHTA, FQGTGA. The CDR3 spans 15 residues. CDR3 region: CASSLDRGRYNEQFF. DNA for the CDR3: TGTGCCAGCAGCCTGGACAGGGGGCGATACAATGAGCAGTTCTTC.

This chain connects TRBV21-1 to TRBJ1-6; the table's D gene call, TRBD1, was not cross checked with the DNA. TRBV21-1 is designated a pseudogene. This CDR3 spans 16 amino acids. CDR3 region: CASRKRRGLYNSPLHF. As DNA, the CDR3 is TGTGCCAGCAGAAAGAGGAGGGGGCTCTATAATTCACCCCTCCACTTT.

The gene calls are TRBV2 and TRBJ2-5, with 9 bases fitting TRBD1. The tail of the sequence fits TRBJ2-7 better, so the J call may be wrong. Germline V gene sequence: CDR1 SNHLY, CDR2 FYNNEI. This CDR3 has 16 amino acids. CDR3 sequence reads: CASRPIPGQGTYEQYF. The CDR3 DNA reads TGTGCCAGCAGGCCCATACCGGGACAGGGCACCTACGAGCAGTACTTC.

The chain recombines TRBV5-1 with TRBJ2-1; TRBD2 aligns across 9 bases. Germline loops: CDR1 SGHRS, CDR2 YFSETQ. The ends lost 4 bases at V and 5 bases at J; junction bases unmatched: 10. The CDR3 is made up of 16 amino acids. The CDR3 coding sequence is TGCGCCAGCAGCGCAAATTTAGCGGGAGTGAACAATGAGCAGTTCTTC. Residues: CASSANLAGVNNEQFF.

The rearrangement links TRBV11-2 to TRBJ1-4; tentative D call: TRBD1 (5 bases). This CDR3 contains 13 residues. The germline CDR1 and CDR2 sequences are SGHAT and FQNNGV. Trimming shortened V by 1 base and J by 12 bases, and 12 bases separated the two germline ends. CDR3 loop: CASSLAGTGELFF. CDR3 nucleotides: TGTGCCAGCAGCTTAGCGGGGACGGGTGAACTGTTTTTT. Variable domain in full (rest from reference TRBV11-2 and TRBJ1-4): EAGVAQSPRYKIIEKRQSVAFWCNPISGHATLYWYQQILGQGPKLLIQFQNNGVVDDSQLPKDRFSAERLKGVDSTLKIQPAKLEDSAVYLCASSLAGTGELFFGSGTQLSVL.

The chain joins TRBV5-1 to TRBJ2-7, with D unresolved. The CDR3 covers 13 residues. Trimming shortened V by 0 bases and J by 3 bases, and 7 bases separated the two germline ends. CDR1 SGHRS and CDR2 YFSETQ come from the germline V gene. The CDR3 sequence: CASSLGVGYEQYF. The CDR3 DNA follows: TGCGCCAGCAGCTTGGGGGTGGGCTACGAGCAGTACTTC.

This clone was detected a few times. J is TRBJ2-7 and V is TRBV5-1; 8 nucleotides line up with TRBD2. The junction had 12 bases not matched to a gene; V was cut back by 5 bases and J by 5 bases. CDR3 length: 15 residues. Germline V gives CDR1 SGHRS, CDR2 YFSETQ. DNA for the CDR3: TGCGCCAGCAGGACGACTAGCGAAAGTTTCCACGAGCAGTACTTC. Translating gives CASRTTSESFHEQYF. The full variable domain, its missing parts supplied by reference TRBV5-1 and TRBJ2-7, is KAGVTQTPRYLIKTRGQQVTLSCSPISGHRSVSWYQQTPGQGLQFLFEYFSETQRNKGNFPGRFSGRQFSNSRSEMNVSTLELGDSALYLCASRTTSESFHEQYFGPGTRLTVT.

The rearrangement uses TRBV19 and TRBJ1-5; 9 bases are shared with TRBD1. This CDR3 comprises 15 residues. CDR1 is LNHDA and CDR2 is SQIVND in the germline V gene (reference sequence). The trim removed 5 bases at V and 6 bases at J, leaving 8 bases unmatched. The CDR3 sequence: CASSPQGAQGQPQHF. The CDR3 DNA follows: TGTGCCAGTAGTCCACAGGGGGCTCAAGGTCAGCCCCAGCATTTT.

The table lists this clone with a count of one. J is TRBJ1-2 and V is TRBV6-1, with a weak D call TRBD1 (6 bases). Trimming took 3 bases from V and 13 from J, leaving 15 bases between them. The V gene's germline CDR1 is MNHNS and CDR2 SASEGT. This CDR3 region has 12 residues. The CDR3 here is CASSDEGGYGTF. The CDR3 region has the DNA TGTGCCAGCAGTGATGAGGGGGGTTATGGCACCTTC.

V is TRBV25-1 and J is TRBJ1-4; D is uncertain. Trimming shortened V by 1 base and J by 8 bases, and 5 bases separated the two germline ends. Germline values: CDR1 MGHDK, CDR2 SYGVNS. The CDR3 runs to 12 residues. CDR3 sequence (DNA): TGTGCCAGCAGTGAATCCTCGGAAAAACTGTTTTTT. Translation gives CASSESSEKLFF.

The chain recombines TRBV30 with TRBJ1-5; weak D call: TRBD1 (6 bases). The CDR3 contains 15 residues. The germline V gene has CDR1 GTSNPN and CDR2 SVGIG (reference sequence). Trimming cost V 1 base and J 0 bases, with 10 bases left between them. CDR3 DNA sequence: TGTGCCTGGAGTGACGGGGGCATTAGCAATCAGCCCCAGCATTTT. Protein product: CAWSDGGISNQPQHF.

CDR3 protein: CASSPRDRGPSTEAFF. The DNA for the CDR3 is TGTGCCAGCTCACCTCGGGACAGGGGCCCTAGCACTGAAGCTTTCTTT. The V gene is TRBV18, the J gene TRBJ1-1; 10 bases fit TRBD1. Trimming at V came to 3 bases and at J to 4 bases, leaving 8 bases not matched to a gene. Germline V gene sequence: CDR1 KGHSH, CDR2 LQKENI. The CDR3 is 16 residues long.

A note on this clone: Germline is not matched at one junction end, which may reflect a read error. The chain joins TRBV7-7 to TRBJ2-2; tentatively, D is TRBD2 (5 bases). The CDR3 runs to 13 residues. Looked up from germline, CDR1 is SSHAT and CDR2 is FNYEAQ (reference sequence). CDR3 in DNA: TGTGCTAGCAGCTTAGCCGGGGCCGGGGAGCTGTTTTTT. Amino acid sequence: CASSLAGAGELFF.

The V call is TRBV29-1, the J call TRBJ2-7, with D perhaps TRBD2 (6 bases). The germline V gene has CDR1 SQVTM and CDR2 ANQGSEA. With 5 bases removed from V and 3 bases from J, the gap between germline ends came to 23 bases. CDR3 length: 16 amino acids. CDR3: CSVSTPLSGAGYEQYF. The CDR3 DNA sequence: TGCAGCGTTTCTACCCCTCTTAGCGGAGCCGGCTACGAGCAGTACTTC.